Listed below are T cell receptor beta chains from one sample, sequenced in a study of T cell responses to AZD1222 COVID-19 vaccine. Here immunoSEQ multiplex PCR was the method, and the copy in TCRdb shows in-frame clones only, minus some. The table lists 150,000 to 200,000 clones, just under 95% of them singletons. This specimen was peripheral blood, taken on day 0 of AZD1222 vaccination. Source of these receptors: an adult in good health. The CDR3 runs from the conserved cysteine through the conserved F or W. The D gene is left open where the match is weak. Not all rows give a size; the values are once, few, many and, for expanded clones, a class.

cdr3_nt cdr3_aa clone_size j_call v_call d_call
TGCGCCAGCAGCTTGGTACGGGGGGCCATGAGCGGGGTCGGTAATGAGCAGTTCTTC CASSLVRGAMSGVGNEQFF - TRBJ2-1 TRBV5-1 -
TGTGCCAGCAGTTTAATTACAGGGGTGGACACTGAAGCTTTCTTT CASSLITGVDTEAFF - TRBJ1-1 TRBV27 TRBD1
TGTGCCAGCATAGGGATCGGGGAGACCCAGTACTTC CASIGIGETQYF - TRBJ2-5 TRBV2 -
TGCGCCAGCAGCGACAACTATAATTCACCCCTCCACTTT CASSDNYNSPLHF - TRBJ1-6 TRBV5-1 -
TGTGCCAGCGGTCGACAGAGAAATGAAAAACTGTTTTTT CASGRQRNEKLFF - TRBJ1-4 TRBV12-3/TRBV12-4 -
TGCGCCAGCAGCTTGGAGGTGAACACTGAAGCTTTCTTT CASSLEVNTEAFF - TRBJ1-1 TRBV5-1 -
TGTGCCAGTAGTCTCACTTTTCGGGACACCATGAACACTGAAGCTTTCTTT CASSLTFRDTMNTEAFF - TRBJ1-1 TRBV19 -
TGCGCCAGCAGCCAAGGGGGAAGCGAAGAGACCCAGTACTTC CASSQGGSEETQYF - TRBJ2-5 TRBV4-1 -
TGTGCCAGCAGCTATAAGAAGGGGGCCCAAGAGACCCAGTACTTC CASSYKKGAQETQYF - TRBJ2-5 TRBV5-4 TRBD1
TGTGCCAGCAGCTCTAGGGGCACAGATACGCAGTATTTT CASSSRGTDTQYF - TRBJ2-3 TRBV11-2 -
TGTGCCAGCCGTGGACAGTTTAATTCACCCCTCCACTTT CASRGQFNSPLHF - TRBJ1-6 TRBV19 -
TGTGCCAGCAGCTTAGCTGACCGCCGGAGCGAGCAGTACTTC CASSLADRRSEQYF - TRBJ2-7 TRBV7-9 -
TGTGCCAGTAGTATAGATGGACTAGCGGGGGGCCAAGAGACCCAGTACTTC CASSIDGLAGGQETQYF - TRBJ2-5 TRBV19 TRBD2
TGTGCCAGCAGTCATCCCCACAGGGGGCTGGATGGCTACACCTTC CASSHPHRGLDGYTF - TRBJ1-2 TRBV6-2/TRBV6-3 TRBD1
TGCAGCGTGGACCTTAGTCAGGGCGGCAAGGGGAACTATGGCTACACCTTC CSVDLSQGGKGNYGYTF - TRBJ1-2 TRBV29-1 -
TGTGCTAGTGGTCCTTTGGACAGGGGGCAAGACGGCTACACCTTC CASGPLDRGQDGYTF - TRBJ1-2 TRBV12-5 TRBD1
TGCGCCAGCAGCTCGGCCGGGACAGGGGGTGAAAAACTGTTTTTT CASSSAGTGGEKLFF once TRBJ1-4 TRBV5-1 TRBD1
TGTGCCAGTAGTAAGGGACAGCCTAAGTGGGAGACCCAGTACTTC CASSKGQPKWETQYF - TRBJ2-5 TRBV19 TRBD1
TGTGCCAGCAGTTTAGGGAGTACGACAGGGTCCTATGGCTACACCTTC CASSLGSTTGSYGYTF - TRBJ1-2 TRBV28 TRBD1
TGTGCCACCGTCGGGACTAGCGGGGCCCGCCCTCCCGGGGAGCTGTTTTTT CATVGTSGARPPGELFF - TRBJ2-2 TRBV19 TRBD2
TGTGCCAGCAGCTTACTGGGGAACTACGAGCAGTACTTC CASSLLGNYEQYF - TRBJ2-7 TRBV5-6 -
TGTGCCAGCTCACCACAGAGGGGTGAAAAACTGTTTTTT CASSPQRGEKLFF once TRBJ1-4 TRBV18 -
TGCAGTGCTAGGTCGGATTCACCCCTCCACTTT CSARSDSPLHF few TRBJ1-6 TRBV20-1 -